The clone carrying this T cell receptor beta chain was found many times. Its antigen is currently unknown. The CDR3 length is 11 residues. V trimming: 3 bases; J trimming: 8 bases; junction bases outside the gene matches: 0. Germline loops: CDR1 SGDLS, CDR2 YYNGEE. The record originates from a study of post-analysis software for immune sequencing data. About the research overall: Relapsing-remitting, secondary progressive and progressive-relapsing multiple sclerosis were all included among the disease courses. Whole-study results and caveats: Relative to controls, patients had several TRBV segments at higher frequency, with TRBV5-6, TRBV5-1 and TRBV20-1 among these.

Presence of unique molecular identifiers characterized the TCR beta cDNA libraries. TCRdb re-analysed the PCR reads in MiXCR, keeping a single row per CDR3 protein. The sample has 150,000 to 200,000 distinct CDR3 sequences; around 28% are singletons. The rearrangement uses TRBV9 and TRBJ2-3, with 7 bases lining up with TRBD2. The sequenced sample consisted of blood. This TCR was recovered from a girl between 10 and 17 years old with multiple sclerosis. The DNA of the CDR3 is TGTGCCAGCAGCGGGGAGGGTACGCAGTATTTT. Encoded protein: CASSGEGTQYF.